This TCR beta chain was identified during a study of blood T cell repertoires in COVID-19. Participants' reported clinical history set cohort assignment. The method was immunoSEQ multiplex PCR; TCRdb's version includes in-frame clones alone and lacks a portion of them. The sample lists about 480,000 clones; about 85% were seen once. Trimming took off 2 bases at V and 10 bases at J, with 9 bases between the two ends. The CDR3 covers 12 residues. The germline gives CDR1 MNHNS, CDR2 SASEGT. This receptor was identified in a woman between 18 and 29 years old with acute COVID-19. Material: PBMCs or T cells enriched from blood (not recorded which). The V and J genes are TRBV6-1 and TRBJ2-1, with TRBD2 as a possible D gene (5 bases). As DNA, the CDR3 is TGTGCCAGCAGTGAACGAGGGTGGGAGCAGTTCTTC. Encoded protein: CASSERGWEQFF.